This T cell receptor beta chain was sequenced during a study of shared clonotypes between healthy human individuals (dated by TCRdb to 2019 to 2021). Notes on the research overall: The cohort included three men and two women between 18 and 49 years of age. Per donor, three plates each were used for CD4 naive and CD4 memory, two for CD8 naive, and one for CD8 memory. The study deeply sequenced blood TCR repertoires of about 5 healthy adults to estimate repertoire size and the extent of clonotype sharing between individuals. Different laboratories and diverse techniques were used to prepare libraries and sequence TCR repertoires, to increase sequencing depth and limit assay-specific biases. Between about 0.94 and 10 billion PBMCs per donor were obtained by leukapheresis. General findings and caveats noted by the study authors: Sharing across a few donors was observed for 5% to 6.5% of naive CD4, over 3% of naive CD8, roughly 2.3% of memory CD4, and approximately 0.41% of memory CD8 clonotypes. Rarefaction of sorted-subset datasets indicated incomplete sequencing despite the large sequencing depth. Based on pairwise subsampling, the degree of clonotype sharing among donors was expected to be affected by sequencing depth. Compared with non-shared clonotypes, clonotypes shared by all four sorted-subset donors had higher generation probabilities. Naive subsets generally had larger estimated clonotype richness than memory subsets. Sampling was restricted to blood, and TCR repertoires in tissue are likely to differ from TCR repertoires in blood. Because the study included a small number of donors, the genetic and exposure-history diversity represented was limited.

In the case of this clone: Its antigen specificity is not known. No quality values exist for individual bases; no much larger clone is one base distant. The same CDR3 also results from other DNA sequences found in this sample.

Donors were healthy HIV-negative adults with no recently reported acute infections or vaccinations. All donors were Caucasian adults living in Nashville, Tennessee, USA. CD4+ T cells were enriched by magnetic negative selection, after which naive cells were positively selected on CD45RA and the negative fraction was taken as the memory subset. Blood was collected by leukapheresis, and PBMCs were isolated by Ficoll-Histopaque density gradient centrifugation and then cryopreserved in liquid nitrogen vapor phase. Analytical flow cytometry was used to check the purity and quantity of each magnetically sorted T cell population. Each sorted fraction had its genomic DNA isolated and then quantified by UV absorbance on a Nanodrop 2000c. Using the deep immunoSEQ assay, multiplex PCR amplified TCR CDR3 regions from genomic DNA. Extracted genomic DNA from each cell subset was distributed evenly across all wells of several immunoSEQ 96-well plates, and each plate was treated as a replicate. For sorted subsets, each replicate PCR was loaded with about 0.2 ug genomic DNA, equivalent to 25,000 to 35,000 T cell genomes. The purified libraries were quantified using a Qubit 3.0 fluorometer, sized with a Bioanalyzer 2100, and then quantified again using the KAPA Library Quantification kit. Every immunoSEQ 96-well plate was sequenced on a separate single-read 150-cycle Illumina NextSeq 550 flow cell. As for the original processing: Because the immunoSEQ output held only junctional sequences and lacked quality scores, the filtering could not match the filtering applied to full-length reads. To assign V/J genes and CDR3, sequences were annotated using PyIR, a Python wrapper for IgBLAST v1.9, with IMGT germline references. Reads were filtered out if the reads had weak V/J assignments (E-value above 1e-6), no CDR3, stop codons, out-of-frame junctions, or ambiguous translated residues. V3J clonotypes were defined as sequences sharing an identical inferred V gene, J gene, and CDR3 amino acid sequence. Percentage overlap between repertoires was calculated by dividing the number of shared unique clonotypes by the size of the smaller repertoire. RTK rarefaction, the Chao1 estimator, and Recon v2.1 estimates of unobserved clonotypes were used to assess repertoire richness. OLGA was used to compute generation probabilities for all TCRbeta clonotypes that the gDNA method yielded from a handful of donors. The table was pulled from immuneACCESS by TCRdb, which kept in-frame rearrangements only. Such tables lose some clones; where checked, under half of the loss comes from unresolved V genes, and the rest has no known cause. D and trimming come from the DNA, and the V and J calls and clone size come from that table. Across this sample there are roughly 2.4 million clones, with more than 90% seen only once. The ten largest clones add up to around 0.13% of the sample.

The receptor was derived from a man younger than 30 in good health. Source material: naive CD4+ T cells sorted from blood. Taken with the paper, the label for cell subset or site translates to: CD45RA+ positively selected.

The base sequence is TGCGCCTCACTGGCGGGGGGACCCACAGATACGCAGTATTTT. Its protein reads: CASLAGGPTDTQYF. The rearranged chain carries TRBV5-1 and TRBJ2-3; TRBD2 aligns with 8 central bases. The germline V gene encodes CDR1 SGHRS and CDR2 YFSETQ. The CDR3 starts with the cysteine, ends with the phenylalanine, and has 14 residues. Only the CDR3 DNA is retained, 42 bases long and in frame from the first base. From V the trimming removes 10 bases and from J it removes 2 bases, while the gene matches leave 9 bases of the junction unaccounted for. With the portions outside the CDR3 filled from the reference TRBV5-1 and TRBJ2-3 genes, the complete variable region becomes KAGVTQTPRYLIKTRGQQVTLSCSPISGHRSVSWYQQTPGQGLQFLFEYFSETQRNKGNFPGRFSGRQFSNSRSEMNVSTLELGDSALYLCASLAGGPTDTQYFGPGTRLTVL.